These 10 T cell receptor beta chains were sequenced from one sample in a study of identical twins. One entry per CDR3 protein results from TCRdb running MiXCR on the 5' RACE reads. The table has approximately 550,000 distinct CDR3 sequences, approximately 20% seen once. The sample was also reused in another study, on yellow fever vaccine responses in identical twins.

The material sequenced was CD4+ T cells sorted from blood. These TCRs come from a woman under 30 in good health.

This clonotype was found a few times. The chain recombines TRBV29-1 with TRBJ2-7; D gene ambiguous. Trimming took off 5 bases at V and 6 bases at J, with 23 bases between the two ends. The germline V gene has CDR1 SQVTM and CDR2 ANQGSEA. This CDR3 comprises 15 residues. The CDR3 DNA reads TGCAGCGTTTCGCTACCAAGTTATACATCGGGCGAGCAGTACTTC. Encoded protein: CSVSLPSYTSGEQYF.

This clonotype was observed a single time. The rearrangement joins TRBV3-1 to TRBJ1-1; 10 bases align to TRBD1. Germline V gene sequence: CDR1 LGHDT, CDR2 YNNKEL (reference sequence). Trimming removed 3 bases from V and 0 bases from J; junction bases left unmatched: 4. This CDR3 contains 16 residues. The CDR3 nucleotides read TGTGCCAGCAGCCAGGGGACAGGGGCCATGAACACTGAAGCTTTCTTT. Amino acid sequence: CASSQGTGAMNTEAFF.

The sample holds a few counts of this clonotype. The chain joins TRBV10-1 to TRBJ2-7; 9 bases line up with TRBD2. This CDR3 has 15 residues. J gave up 4 bases and V 2 bases, and 6 bases lay outside the gene matches. Germline V CDR1 and CDR2: WNHNN, SYGVQD (reference sequence). CDR3 in DNA: TGCGCCAGCAGTGAGCTAGCGGGAACAAGATACGAGCAGTACTTC. Translating gives CASSELAGTRYEQYF.

This clonotype was seen more than once but under ten times. This rearrangement joins TRBV12-3 or TRBV12-4 to TRBJ1-1; D unresolved. Trimming left V 1 base short and J 3 bases short, with 6 bases between. The CDR3 is 13 residues long. The CDR3 is CASSLEGHTEAFF. DNA of the CDR3: TGTGCCAGCAGTTTAGAGGGCCACACTGAAGCTTTCTTT.

The rearrangement links TRBV11-3 to TRBJ2-7; tentatively, D is TRBD2 (6 bases). Germline loops: CDR1 SGHNT, CDR2 YENEEA. V gave up 4 bases and J gave up 3 bases, with 10 bases separating them. CDR3 length equals 13 residues. The DNA of the CDR3 is TGTGCCAGCAGCTCGAGGGACTTCTACGAGCAGTACTTC. It translates to CASSSRDFYEQYF.

This clonotype was counted between two and nine times. This CDR3 reads CASSRVVFSSNTGELFF. The DNA of the CDR3 is TGTGCCAGCAGTCGGGTGGTCTTCAGCTCGAACACCGGGGAGCTGTTTTTT. The chain carries TRBV5-5 and TRBJ2-2, with D hard to call. Trimming removed 5 bases at V and 0 bases at J, with 17 bases between. The V gene's germline CDR1 is SGHKS and CDR2 YYEKEE (reference sequence). The CDR3 contains 17 residues. The whole variable domain, remainder taken from reference TRBV5-5 and TRBJ2-2, is DAGVTQSPTHLIKTRGQQVTLRCSPISGHKSVSWYQQVLGQGPQFIFQYYEKEERGRGNFPDRFSARQFPNYSSELNVNALLLGDSALYLCASSRVVFSSNTGELFFGEGSRLTVL.

This clonotype was detected a few times. J is TRBJ2-1 and V is TRBV10-2, with 16 bases fitting TRBD2. CDR3 size: 16 residues. The trim removed 5 bases at V and 10 bases at J, leaving 8 bases unmatched. Germline V gives CDR1 WSHSY, CDR2 SAAADI. As DNA, the CDR3 is TGCGCCAGCAGTTCCGGGACTAGCGGGAGGGCCTTCGAGCAGTTCTTC. Amino acids: CASSSGTSGRAFEQFF.

The chain is built from TRBV20-1 and TRBJ2-1; D is perhaps TRBD1 (5 bases). Germline CDR1 is DFQATT and CDR2 is SNEGSKA (reference sequence). Trimming removed 1 base at V and 9 bases at J, with 13 bases between. CDR3 length: 13 amino acids. The CDR3 here is CSARATASGEQFF. The CDR3 coding sequence is TGCAGTGCTAGAGCGACAGCCTCCGGTGAGCAGTTCTTC.

V and J are TRBV3-1 and TRBJ1-1, with a tentative D call TRBD1 (6 bases). The length of the CDR3 is 17 residues. Germline CDR1 LGHDT, CDR2 YNNKEL (reference sequence). Trimming pared 4 bases from V and 3 bases from J, leaving 21 bases between. The CDR3 spells CASSLNRLTRQDTEAFF. Here the CDR3 DNA reads TGTGCCAGCAGCCTAAACAGACTGACACGACAGGACACTGAAGCTTTCTTT.

V and J are TRBV5-1 and TRBJ1-5; TRBD1 might be the D (5 bases). The V end lost 4 bases, the J end lost 1 base, and 12 bases lay between the germline ends. The CDR3 runs to 15 residues. Germline V lookup: CDR1 SGHRS, CDR2 YFSETQ. DNA of the CDR3: TGCGCCAGCAGCGCTGCAGGGATGAGCAATCAGCCCCAGCATTTT. Its translation is CASSAAGMSNQPQHF.